The 17 T cell receptor beta chains presented below share a single source sample, sequenced in a study of blood T cells in healthy people across ages. Sample-barcoded 5' priming and a J-beta primer mix drove a second PCR of about 6 to 11 cycles. TCRdb used MiXCR to reprocess the 5' RACE reads, holding one entry per CDR3 protein. The table lists about 1.5 million distinct CDR3 sequences, around 40% of them singletons, with just over 4% in the top ten. Sequenced: blood. These receptors originate from a woman under 30 in good health.

This clonotype has ten or more counts. V usage is TRBV12-3 or TRBV12-4 and J usage is TRBJ1-1; 7 bases align to TRBD1. The CDR3 has 13 residues. V shed 8 bases and J 2 bases; nucleotides not matched to a gene: 5. The CDR3 loop reads CASGRQGNTEAFF. In DNA, the CDR3 is TGTGCCAGCGGGAGACAGGGAAACACTGAAGCTTTCTTT.

This clonotype was seen only a few times. The chain recombines TRBV27 with TRBJ2-1, with D unclear. The germline gives CDR1 MNHEY, CDR2 SMNVEV (reference sequence). The CDR3 is made up of 14 amino acids. The V gene lost 0 bases and the J gene lost 4 bases, with 7 bases spanning the gap. The CDR3 sequence is CASSLSLAYNEQFF. The CDR3 DNA reads TGTGCCAGCAGTTTATCCCTGGCATACAATGAGCAGTTCTTC.

This clonotype was observed once. The chain uses TRBV6-2 or TRBV6-3 and TRBJ2-5, with D maybe TRBD1 (5 bases). Trimming stripped 6 bases from V and 11 bases from J, with 22 bases between. Germline V lookup: CDR1 MNHEY, CDR2 SVGEGT. The CDR3 is 14 amino acids. CDR3 sequence reads: CASSVIQGRNEQYF. CDR3 in DNA: TGTGCCAGCAGCGTTATTCAGGGAAGGAATGAGCAGTACTTC.

Worth noting for this clonotype: A much larger clone differs by one base, so this may be a read error. The chain uses TRBV15 and TRBJ2-1, with 7 bases fitting TRBD1. The CDR3 has 15 residues. Germline V CDR1 and CDR2: LNHNV, YYDKDF (reference sequence). The CDR3 nucleotides are TGTGTCACCCAGCAGGGGGATTCGGTCTACAATGAGCAGTTCTTC. Amino acid sequence: CVTQQGDSVYNEQFF.

DNA for the CDR3: TGTGCCAGCAGTTTTTTGGGGGACCGCTACGAGCAGTACTTC. This translates into CASSFLGDRYEQYF. This sequence joins TRBV27 and TRBJ2-5; D might be TRBD1 or TRBD2, each matching 5 bases. The end of the DNA is better explained by TRBJ2-7, so the J call may be wrong. From germline, CDR1 is MNHEY and CDR2 SMNVEV (reference sequence). This CDR3 has 14 amino acids.

In DNA form, the CDR3 reads TGCGCCAGCAGCTTGGGGGACAGCACTAACTATGGCTACACCTTC. It specifies CASSLGDSTNYGYTF. The chain is built from TRBV5-1 and TRBJ1-2; TRBD1 agrees at 7 bases. Unmatched junction bases numbered 2, after V lost 0 bases and J lost 0 bases. CDR1 is SGHRS and CDR2 is YFSETQ in the germline V gene. This CDR3 is 15 amino acids long.

This chain uses TRBV6-1 with TRBJ2-1; no firm D call. Germline values: CDR1 MNHNS, CDR2 SASEGT. The CDR3 consists of 14 residues. V was clipped by 4 bases and J by 12 bases, with 19 bases between them. The CDR3 coding sequence is TGTGCCAGCAGTGGATCCGCCCCGGGCTTTCGGCAGTTCTTC. Protein sequence: CASSGSAPGFRQFF.

This clonotype was counted only a few times. At one end the junction does not follow the germline gene, possibly because of a read error. J is TRBJ1-2 and V is TRBV6-2 or TRBV6-3; D not resolved. Germline V gene lookup returns CDR1 MNHEY and CDR2 SVGEGT. This CDR3 contains 12 residues. CDR3 residues: CASSLDVDGYTF. As DNA, the CDR3 is TGTGCCAGCAGCCTTGATGTGGATGGCTACACCTTT.

This clonotype was seen only a few times. This chain links TRBV5-1 with TRBJ2-3; 7 bases agree with TRBD2. This CDR3 spans 15 amino acids. Germline trimming cut 1 base from V and 2 bases from J; bases unmatched to any gene: 4. Germline loops: CDR1 SGHRS, CDR2 YFSETQ. The CDR3: CASSLFLADTDTQYF. The CDR3 bases are TGCGCCAGCAGCTTGTTCCTAGCGGACACAGATACGCAGTATTTT.

There are many counts of this clonotype. V gene TRBV20-1 combines with J gene TRBJ2-1, with TRBD2 matching over 13 bases. The J call is doubtful: the DNA matches TRBJ2-7 better. There are 14 residues in the CDR3. Germline assignment: CDR1 DFQATT and CDR2 SNEGSKA (reference sequence). The CDR3 region is CSAGLAGDYNEQYF. CDR3 coding DNA: TGCAGTGCTGGACTAGCGGGAGACTACAATGAGCAGTACTTC.

In its sample, this clonotype was seen many times. The V call is TRBV7-9, the J call TRBJ1-2, with TRBD1 as a possible D gene (6 bases). This CDR3 comprises 15 residues. Germline lookup yields CDR1 SEHNR and CDR2 FQNEAQ (reference sequence). V was shortened by 1 base and J by 2 bases, with 11 bases between the two germline ends. The CDR3 nucleotides are TGTGCCAGCAGCTTAGGCCTTGACAGGAACTATGGCTACACCTTC. Amino acids: CASSLGLDRNYGYTF.

The chain employs TRBV27 and TRBJ1-2; D is unresolved. Germline CDR1 is MNHEY and CDR2 is SMNVEV (reference sequence). The CDR3 has 15 amino acids. V shed 3 bases and J shed 6 bases, with 17 bases lying between them. The CDR3 sequence is CASSFGSSTGHGYTF. CDR3 DNA sequence: TGTGCCAGCAGTTTTGGTTCCTCAACGGGCCATGGCTACACCTTC.

The chain couples TRBV11-2 to TRBJ2-1; 7 bases are shared with TRBD2. V was clipped by 5 bases and J by 0 bases; unmatched bases: 4. This CDR3 contains 15 residues. Germline values: CDR1 SGHAT, CDR2 FQNNGV. The chain's CDR3 is CASSETSDSYNEQFF. The CDR3 DNA follows: TGTGCCAGCAGCGAAACTAGCGACTCCTACAATGAGCAGTTCTTC. Drawing the rest from reference TRBV11-2 and TRBJ2-1, the complete variable domain is EAGVAQSPRYKIIEKRQSVAFWCNPISGHATLYWYQQILGQGPKLLIQFQNNGVVDDSQLPKDRFSAERLKGVDSTLKIQPAKLEDSAVYLCASSETSDSYNEQFFGPGTRLTVL.

In nucleotides, the CDR3 is TGCGCCAGCAGATGGGACAGGGTGTATGGCTACACCTTC. This gives the protein CASRWDRVYGYTF. The chain uses TRBV23-1 and TRBJ1-2; 9 nucleotides align to TRBD1. TRBV23-1 is noted as an ORF with a role that remains uncertain. J was trimmed by 5 bases and V by 6 bases; bases with no gene match: 4. The CDR3 is 13 residues long.

This chain links TRBV12-3 or TRBV12-4 with TRBJ2-7, with 9 bases identical to TRBD2. Unmatched junction bases numbered 3, after V lost 4 bases and J lost 5 bases. The CDR3 runs to 13 residues. The CDR3 sequence is CASSSGGGDEQYF. CDR3 sequence (DNA): TGTGCCAGCAGTTCTGGCGGGGGGGACGAGCAGTACTTC.

The chain joins TRBV20-1 to TRBJ1-3; 11 bases are shared with TRBD1. Trimming cost V 6 bases and J 8 bases; bases outside gene matches: 9. Germline V CDR1 and CDR2: DFQATT, SNEGSKA (reference sequence). The CDR3 extends over 14 amino acids. This CDR3 is CSAHGTGGIDTIYF. The CDR3 DNA follows: TGCAGTGCCCACGGGACAGGGGGGATAGACACCATATATTTT.

CDR3 loop: CASSLITGGNTVQYF. DNA for the CDR3: TGTGCCAGCAGTTTAATTACAGGGGGCAATACGGTTCAGTACTTC. The gene calls are TRBV12-3 or TRBV12-4 and TRBJ2-4, with 9 bases that match TRBD1. V lost 2 bases and J lost 11; bases outside the gene matches: 10. The CDR3 is made up of 15 amino acids.